This T cell receptor beta chain stems from a study of T cell responses to AZD1222 COVID-19 vaccine. Overall study findings and caveats: Regions 160-218 and 743-854 dominated among vaccine-associated CD4 TCRs spanning spike. Baseline serostatus was positive in only a handful of AZD1222 recipients. Females made up more of the donors, who were largely white British, and clonal diversity may have come out too low.

Sequenced by immunoSEQ multiplex PCR; TCRdb stores in-frame clones only, minus some. The sample has under 85,000 clones, roughly 87% seen once. Per germline, CDR1 SGHNT and CDR2 YENEEA. This CDR3 is 15 amino acids long. V gave up 4 bases and J gave up 7 bases, with 14 bases separating them. A note on this clone: No antigen is known for it.

The sequencing used peripheral blood, collected on day 0 of AZD1222 vaccination. This rearrangement joins TRBV11-3 to TRBJ1-6; D unclear. The TCR comes from an adult in good health. This chain's CDR3 is CASSSLPPPNSPLHF. Written as DNA, the CDR3 is TGTGCCAGCAGCTCCCTCCCGCCCCCAAATTCACCCCTCCACTTT.